Listed below are T cell receptor beta chains from one sample, sequenced in a study of regulatory and conventional T cells in RAG deficiency. The data were produced by immunoSEQ multiplex PCR, yet TCRdb's version contains in-frame clones alone and is incomplete. In the table there are 7,000 to 9,500 clones, around 94% of which are singletons. The sequenced sample consisted of CD4+ effector T cells sorted from blood. These receptor sequences come from a human donor with RAG deficiency presenting as severe combined immunodeficiency. CDR3s include the opening cysteine and the closing phenylalanine or tryptophan. The D gene is left open where the match is weak. The size of a clone is reported for some rows only, either as once, few or many, or as a class for expanded clones.

-	TRBV20-1	TRBJ2-7	-	TGCAGTGCTAGGGTTTACGAGCAGTACTTC	CSARVYEQYF
-	TRBV11-2	TRBJ2-3	TRBD1	TGTGCCAGCAGCCATAACACAGGGGGCGAAGATACGCAGTATTTT	CASSHNTGGEDTQYF
-	TRBV28	TRBJ1-2	-	TGTGCCAGCAGTACTCTAGGGGGGCGTGGGGGCTATGGCTACACCTTC	CASSTLGGRGGYGYTF
-	TRBV4-1	TRBJ2-3	TRBD1	TGCGCCAGCAGCCAAGATCAGGGGGCAAATACGCAGTATTTT	CASSQDQGANTQYF
-	TRBV27	TRBJ2-5	-	TGTGCCAGCAGTTTGACGTACCAAGAGACCCAGTACTTC	CASSLTYQETQYF
-	TRBV6-5	TRBJ2-2	-	TGTGCCAGCAGTTACTGGGGAGGCTACACCGGGGAGCTGTTTTTT	CASSYWGGYTGELFF
-	TRBV29-1	TRBJ2-3	-	TGCAGCGACCTCCGCACAGATACGCAGTATTTT	CSDLRTDTQYF
-	TRBV30	TRBJ2-3	-	TGTGCCTGGAGTGTGGACACCAGCACAGATACGCAGTATTTT	CAWSVDTSTDTQYF
-	TRBV1	TRBJ2-2	-	TGCACCAGCAGCCAAACTCCGGGACAGGGGGCCGGGGAGCTGTTTTTT	CTSSQTPGQGAGELFF
-	TRBV4-1	TRBJ1-2	TRBD1	TGCGCCAGCAGCCAAACAGGGGGCTATGGCTACACCTTC	CASSQTGGYGYTF
once	TRBV5-6	TRBJ1-2	-	TGTGCCAGCAGCTTCTACTATGGCTACACCTTC	CASSFYYGYTF
-	TRBV7-2	TRBJ1-4	-	TGTGCCAGCAGCCTCGGGCCTTCAAATGAAAAACTGTTTTTT	CASSLGPSNEKLFF
once	TRBV6-5	TRBJ1-1	-	TGTGCCAGCAGTCTCGGGGGGGTGGACACTGAAGCTTTCTTT	CASSLGGVDTEAFF
-	TRBV7-2	TRBJ2-5	-	TGTGCCAGCAGCTTAGCAGGGGGGGAGACCCAGTACTTC	CASSLAGGETQYF
-	TRBV19	TRBJ2-3	-	TGTGCCAGTAGTATATCTCAGCCTTTCACAGATACGCAGTATTTT	CASSISQPFTDTQYF
-	TRBV4-3	TRBJ1-3	-	TGCGCCAGCAGCCAAGATCTGGGGTTCTCTGGAAACACCATATATTTT	CASSQDLGFSGNTIYF
-	TRBV7-2	TRBJ1-2	-	TGTGCCAGCAGCTTAGGCGGGGTTAACTATGGCTACACCTTC	CASSLGGVNYGYTF
-	TRBV28	TRBJ2-5	TRBD1	TGTGCCAGCAGTGGGACAGAGAGGCAATTGGAGACCCAGTACTTC	CASSGTERQLETQYF
-	TRBV5-1	TRBJ2-5	-	TGCGCCAGCAGCTTGGGTGGGGCCGGAGGGGAGACCCAGTACTTC	CASSLGGAGGETQYF
-	TRBV11-2	TRBJ2-3	TRBD1	TGTGCCAGCAGCACCCGGGACAGGGCCAGCACAGATACGCAGTATTTT	CASSTRDRASTDTQYF
-	TRBV18	TRBJ2-7	-	TGTGCCAGCTCACCGCCATTTCCCTACGAGCAGTACTTC	CASSPPFPYEQYF
once	TRBV7-2	TRBJ2-7	-	TGTGCCAGCAGCTTAGGCCCGGGGGAGCAGTACTTC	CASSLGPGEQYF
-	TRBV5-6	TRBJ2-5	TRBD1	TGTGCCAGCAGCTTGACAGGGGGCCAAGAGACCCAGTACTTC	CASSLTGGQETQYF
once	TRBV10-1	TRBJ2-2	-	TGCGCCAGCAGTGCCCGGGGCTGGGAAGCCGGGGAGCTGTTTTTT	CASSARGWEAGELFF
-	TRBV7-2	TRBJ2-3	TRBD1	TGTGCCAGCAGCTGGACAGGTGCAGATACGCAGTATTTT	CASSWTGADTQYF
-	TRBV10-3	TRBJ1-1	-	TGTGCCATCAGTGCCGCAGGGGTAGGGACTGAAGCTTTCTTT	CAISAAGVGTEAFF
-	TRBV15	TRBJ1-5	-	TGTGCCACCAGCAGAGGGGGGAGCGGGCAGCCCCAGCATTTT	CATSRGGSGQPQHF
-	TRBV9	TRBJ2-1	-	TGTGCCAGCAGCGTATGGGGGCCAGCGGATGAGCAGTTCTTC	CASSVWGPADEQFF
-	TRBV29-1	TRBJ2-6	-	TGCAGCGTTTTCGCGGGTAGTGGGGCCAACGTCCTGACTTTC	CSVFAGSGANVLTF
-	TRBV6-1	TRBJ2-3	TRBD1	TGTGCCAGCAGTGGGACAGGGGGCGCAGATACGCAGTATTTT	CASSGTGGADTQYF
-	TRBV28	TRBJ2-1	TRBD1	TGTGCCAGCATCATGGGGGACAGGGTACGAGGTGAGCAGTTCTTC	CASIMGDRVRGEQFF
-	TRBV19	TRBJ1-1	-	TGTGCCAGTAGTATAGAGATGAACACTGAAGCTTTCTTT	CASSIEMNTEAFF
-	TRBV7-2	TRBJ2-7	-	TGTGCCAGCAGCCTAAGTGGGGCGTACGAGCAGTACTTC	CASSLSGAYEQYF
-	TRBV5-1	TRBJ1-1	-	TGCGCCAGCAGCTTGGCCAAGGGGTTCACTGAAGCTTTCTTT	CASSLAKGFTEAFF
-	TRBV28	TRBJ2-3	TRBD1	TGTGCCAGCAGCCCGACAGGGGTCTATTCAGATACGCAGTATTTT	CASSPTGVYSDTQYF
-	TRBV9	TRBJ2-7	-	TGTGCCAGCAGCGTAGGGGGACCACAATGGGGCGAGCAGTACTTC	CASSVGGPQWGEQYF
-	TRBV7-2	TRBJ2-5	TRBD1	TGTGCCAGCACTTTGGGACAGCTAACGACCCAGTACTTC	CASTLGQLTTQYF
-	TRBV7-9	TRBJ2-5	-	TGTGCCAGCAGCCCTAGGGGGGACAGTTTGGAGACCCAGTACTTC	CASSPRGDSLETQYF
-	TRBV10-3	TRBJ2-3	-	TGTGCCGCCCGGGGTGGGGGGAAGACAGATACGCAGTATTTT	CAARGGGKTDTQYF